This T cell receptor (beta chain) was identified in a study of T-cell memory formation after mild COVID-19. TCRdb ran MiXCR on the 5' RACE reads and lists one entry per CDR3 protein. This sample has hundreds of thousands of distinct CDR3 sequences, with roughly 20% found just once. Deletions cut 8 bases from V and 0 bases from J, with 12 bases between. The CDR3 is 14 residues long. The germline V gene encodes CDR1 SGHRS and CDR2 YFSETQ. Material for sequencing was PBMCs or a T cell subset sorted from them (not recorded which). The chain has TRBV5-1 and TRBJ2-1; no definite D call. The sequence came from an adult woman who had mild COVID-19 (a few samples of this study predate the infection). Cell type and time point are not known. The chain's CDR3 is CASSPRSSYNEQFF. CDR3 nucleotide sequence: TGCGCCAGTTCGCCGAGGAGCTCCTACAATGAGCAGTTCTTC.